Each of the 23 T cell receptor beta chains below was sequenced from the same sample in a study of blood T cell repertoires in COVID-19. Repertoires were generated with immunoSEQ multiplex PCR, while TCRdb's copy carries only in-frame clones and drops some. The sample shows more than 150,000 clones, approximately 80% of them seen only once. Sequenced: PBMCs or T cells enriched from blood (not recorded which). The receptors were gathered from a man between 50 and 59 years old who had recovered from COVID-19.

The CDR3 DNA sequence: TGTGCCAGCAGGCCTTCCGGGACAGGGACCGGCTACACCTTC. Translated: CASRPSGTGTGYTF. The V gene is TRBV25-1, the J gene TRBJ1-2; 9 bases align to TRBD1. With 6 bases clipped from V and 8 bases from J, the junction kept 10 bases outside the gene matches. The CDR3 extends over 14 amino acids. Germline lookup yields CDR1 MGHDK and CDR2 SYGVNS.

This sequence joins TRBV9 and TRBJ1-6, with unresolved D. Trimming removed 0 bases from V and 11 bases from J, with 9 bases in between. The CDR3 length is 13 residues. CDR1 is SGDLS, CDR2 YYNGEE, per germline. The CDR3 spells CASSVEEGTPLHF. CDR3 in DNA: TGTGCCAGCAGCGTAGAAGAGGGTACACCCCTCCACTTT.

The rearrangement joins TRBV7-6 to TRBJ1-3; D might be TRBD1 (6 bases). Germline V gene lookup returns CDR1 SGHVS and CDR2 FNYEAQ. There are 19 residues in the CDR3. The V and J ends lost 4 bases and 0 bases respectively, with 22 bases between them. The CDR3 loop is CASSSSLLTGSNSGNTIYF. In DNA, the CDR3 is TGTGCCAGCAGCTCCTCACTACTGACAGGATCCAACTCTGGAAACACCATATATTTT.

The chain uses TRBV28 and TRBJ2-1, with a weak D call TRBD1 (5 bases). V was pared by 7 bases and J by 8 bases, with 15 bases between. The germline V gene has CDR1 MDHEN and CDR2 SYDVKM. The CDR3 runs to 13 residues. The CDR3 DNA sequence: TGTGCCAGCACCCCTTTTGGGGCCCATGAGCAGTTCTTC. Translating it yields CASTPFGAHEQFF.

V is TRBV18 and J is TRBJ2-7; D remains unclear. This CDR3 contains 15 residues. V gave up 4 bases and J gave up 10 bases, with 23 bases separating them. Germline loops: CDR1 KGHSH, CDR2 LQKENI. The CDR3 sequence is CASSLRQVPDTNQYF. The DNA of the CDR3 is TGTGCCAGCTCACTACGTCAGGTACCAGATACGAACCAGTACTTC. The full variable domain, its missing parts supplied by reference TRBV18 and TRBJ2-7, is NAGVMQNPRHLVRRRGQEARLRCSPMKGHSHVYWYRQLPEEGLKFMVYLQKENIIDESGMPKERFSAEFPKEGPSILRIQQVVRGDSAAYFCASSLRQVPDTNQYFGPGTRLTVT.

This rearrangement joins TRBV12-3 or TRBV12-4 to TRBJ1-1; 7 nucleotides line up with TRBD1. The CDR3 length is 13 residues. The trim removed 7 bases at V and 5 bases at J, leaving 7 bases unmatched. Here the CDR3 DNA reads TGTGCCAGCAACAAACAGGGGTGGACTGAAGCTTTCTTT. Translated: CASNKQGWTEAFF.

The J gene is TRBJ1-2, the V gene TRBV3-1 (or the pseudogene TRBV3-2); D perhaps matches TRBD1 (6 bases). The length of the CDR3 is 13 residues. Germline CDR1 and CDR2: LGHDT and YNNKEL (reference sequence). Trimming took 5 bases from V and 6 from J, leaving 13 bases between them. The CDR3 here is CASSNRVGDGYTF. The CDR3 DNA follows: TGTGCCAGCAGCAACAGGGTCGGGGATGGCTACACCTTC.

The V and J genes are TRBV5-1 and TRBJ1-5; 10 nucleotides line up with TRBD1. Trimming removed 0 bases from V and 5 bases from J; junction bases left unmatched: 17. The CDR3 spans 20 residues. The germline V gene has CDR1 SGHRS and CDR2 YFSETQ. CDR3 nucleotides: TGCGCCAGCAGCTTGGACCCTCTGGGACAGGGGCCTAAAATGTATCAGCCCCAGCATTTT. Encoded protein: CASSLDPLGQGPKMYQPQHF.

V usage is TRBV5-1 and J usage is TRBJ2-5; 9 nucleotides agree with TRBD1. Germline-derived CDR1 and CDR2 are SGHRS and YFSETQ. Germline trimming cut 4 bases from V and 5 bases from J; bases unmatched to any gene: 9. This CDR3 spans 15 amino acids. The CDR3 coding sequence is TGCGCCAGCAGCCCCGGGACAGGGAATATGGAGACCCAGTACTTC. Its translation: CASSPGTGNMETQYF.

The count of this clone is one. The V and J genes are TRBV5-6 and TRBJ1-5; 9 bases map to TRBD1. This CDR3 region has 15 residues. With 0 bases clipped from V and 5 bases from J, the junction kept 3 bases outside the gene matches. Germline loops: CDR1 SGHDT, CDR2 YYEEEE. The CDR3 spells CASSLERQGDQPQHF. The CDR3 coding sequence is TGTGCCAGCAGCTTGGAGCGACAGGGGGATCAGCCCCAGCATTTT.

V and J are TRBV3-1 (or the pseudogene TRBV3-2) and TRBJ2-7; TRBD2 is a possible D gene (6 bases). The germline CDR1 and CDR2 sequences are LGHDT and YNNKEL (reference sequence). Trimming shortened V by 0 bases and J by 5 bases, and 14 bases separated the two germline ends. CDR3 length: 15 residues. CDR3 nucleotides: TGTGCCAGCAGCCAAGAAGGAGGAGGGGTCAACGAGCAGTACTTC. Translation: CASSQEGGGVNEQYF.

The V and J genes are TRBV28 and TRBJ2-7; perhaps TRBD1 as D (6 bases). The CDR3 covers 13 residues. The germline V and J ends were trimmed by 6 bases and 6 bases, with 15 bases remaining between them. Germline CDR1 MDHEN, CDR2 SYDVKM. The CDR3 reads CASSRDKGFEQYF. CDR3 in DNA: TGTGCCAGCAGCCGGGACAAGGGGTTCGAGCAGTACTTC.

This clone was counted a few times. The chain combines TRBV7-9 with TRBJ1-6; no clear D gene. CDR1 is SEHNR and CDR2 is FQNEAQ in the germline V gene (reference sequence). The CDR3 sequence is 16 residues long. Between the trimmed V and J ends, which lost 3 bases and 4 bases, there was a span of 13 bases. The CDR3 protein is CASSFRSVGYNSPLHF. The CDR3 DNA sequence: TGTGCCAGCAGCTTTAGGAGCGTCGGGTATAATTCACCCCTCCACTTT.

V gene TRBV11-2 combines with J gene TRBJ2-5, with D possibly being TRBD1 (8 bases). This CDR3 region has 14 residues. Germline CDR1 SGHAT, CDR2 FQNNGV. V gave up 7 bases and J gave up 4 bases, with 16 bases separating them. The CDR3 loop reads CASTLTGGAETQYF. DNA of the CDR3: TGTGCCAGCACCCTAACAGGGGGGGCAGAGACCCAGTACTTC.

CDR3: CASSSRTSWGIQYF. The CDR3 DNA sequence: TGTGCCAGCAGCTCGCGGACTAGCTGGGGCATTCAGTACTTC. The chain combines TRBV7-2 with TRBJ2-4, with TRBD2 matching 8 bases. The germline CDR1 and CDR2 sequences are SGHTA and FQGNSA. V was clipped by 4 bases and J by 9 bases; unmatched bases: 8. The CDR3 contains 14 residues.

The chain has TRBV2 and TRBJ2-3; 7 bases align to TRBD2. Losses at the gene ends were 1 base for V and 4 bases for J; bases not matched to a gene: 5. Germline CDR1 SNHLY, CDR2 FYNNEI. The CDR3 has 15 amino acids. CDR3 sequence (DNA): TGTGCCAGCAGTGAAGTAAGGCTAGCGGCAGATACGCAGTATTTT. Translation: CASSEVRLAADTQYF.

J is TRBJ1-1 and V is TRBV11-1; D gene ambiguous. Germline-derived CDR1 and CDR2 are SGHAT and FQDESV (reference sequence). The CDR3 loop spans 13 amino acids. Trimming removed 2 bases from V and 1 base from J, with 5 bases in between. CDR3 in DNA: TGTGCCAGCAGCTTACCAGGGAACACTGAAGCTTTCTTT. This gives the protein CASSLPGNTEAFF.

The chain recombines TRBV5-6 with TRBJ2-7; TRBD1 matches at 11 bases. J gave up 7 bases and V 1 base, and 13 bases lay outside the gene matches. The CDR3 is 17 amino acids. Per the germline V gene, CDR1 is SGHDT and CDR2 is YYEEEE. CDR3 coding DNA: TGTGCCAGCAGCTTGAGCTCCGGGACAGGGGGACTGGGAGAGCAGTACTTC. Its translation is CASSLSSGTGGLGEQYF.

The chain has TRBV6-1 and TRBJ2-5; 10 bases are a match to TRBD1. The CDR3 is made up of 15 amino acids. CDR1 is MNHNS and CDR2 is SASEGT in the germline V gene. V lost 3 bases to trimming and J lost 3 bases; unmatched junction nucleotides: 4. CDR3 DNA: TGTGCCAGCAGTGAGGGACAGGGGTTTGAAGAGACCCAGTACTTC. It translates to CASSEGQGFEETQYF.

The CDR3: CSATTTAANTGELFF. The CDR3 region has the DNA TGCAGCGCAACAACTACAGCGGCGAACACCGGGGAGCTGTTTTTT. The chain is built from TRBV29-1 and TRBJ2-2, with D possibly TRBD2 on 5 matching bases. The CDR3 loop spans 15 amino acids. The germline V gene has CDR1 SQVTM and CDR2 ANQGSEA. V dropped 7 bases and J dropped 0 bases, with 15 bases sitting between them.

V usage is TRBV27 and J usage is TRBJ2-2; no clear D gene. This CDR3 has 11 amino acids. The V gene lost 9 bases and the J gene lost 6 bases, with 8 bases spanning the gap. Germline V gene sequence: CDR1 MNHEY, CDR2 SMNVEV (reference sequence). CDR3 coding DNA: TGTGCCAGTAAAACGGCCGGGGAGCTGTTTTTT. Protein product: CASKTAGELFF.

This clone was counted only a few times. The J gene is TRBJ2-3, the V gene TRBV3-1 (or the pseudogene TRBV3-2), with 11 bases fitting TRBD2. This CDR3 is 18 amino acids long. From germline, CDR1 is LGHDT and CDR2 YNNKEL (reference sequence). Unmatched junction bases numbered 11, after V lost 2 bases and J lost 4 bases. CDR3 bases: TGTGCCAGCAGCCAAACCGGGATAGCGGGAGGGCCCGCAGATACGCAGTATTTT. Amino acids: CASSQTGIAGGPADTQYF.

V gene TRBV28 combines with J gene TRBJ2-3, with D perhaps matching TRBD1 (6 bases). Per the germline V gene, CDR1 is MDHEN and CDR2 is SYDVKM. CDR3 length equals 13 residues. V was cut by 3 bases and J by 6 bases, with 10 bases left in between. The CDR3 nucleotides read TGTGCCAGCAGTTTTTGGGGGCCGGATACGCAGTATTTT. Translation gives CASSFWGPDTQYF. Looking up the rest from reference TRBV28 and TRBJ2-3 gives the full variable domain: DVKVTQSSRYLVKRTGEKVFLECVQDMDHENMFWYRQDPGLGLRLIYFSYDVKMKEKGDIPEGYSVSREKKERFSLILESASTNQTSMYLCASSFWGPDTQYFGPGTRLTVL.